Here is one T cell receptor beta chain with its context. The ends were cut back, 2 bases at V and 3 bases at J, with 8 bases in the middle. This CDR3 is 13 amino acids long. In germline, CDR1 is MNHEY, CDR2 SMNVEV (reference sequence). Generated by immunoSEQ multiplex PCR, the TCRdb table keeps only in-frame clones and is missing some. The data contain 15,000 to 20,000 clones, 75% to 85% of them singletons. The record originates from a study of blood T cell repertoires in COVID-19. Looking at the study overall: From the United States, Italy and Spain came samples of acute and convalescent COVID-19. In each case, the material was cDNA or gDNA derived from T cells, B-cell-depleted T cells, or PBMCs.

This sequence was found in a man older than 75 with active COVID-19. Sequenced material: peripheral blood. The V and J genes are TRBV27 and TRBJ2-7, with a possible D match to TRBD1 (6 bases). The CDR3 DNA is TGTGCCAGCAGTTTAGGACAGCTCTACGAGCAGTACTTC. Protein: CASSLGQLYEQYF.